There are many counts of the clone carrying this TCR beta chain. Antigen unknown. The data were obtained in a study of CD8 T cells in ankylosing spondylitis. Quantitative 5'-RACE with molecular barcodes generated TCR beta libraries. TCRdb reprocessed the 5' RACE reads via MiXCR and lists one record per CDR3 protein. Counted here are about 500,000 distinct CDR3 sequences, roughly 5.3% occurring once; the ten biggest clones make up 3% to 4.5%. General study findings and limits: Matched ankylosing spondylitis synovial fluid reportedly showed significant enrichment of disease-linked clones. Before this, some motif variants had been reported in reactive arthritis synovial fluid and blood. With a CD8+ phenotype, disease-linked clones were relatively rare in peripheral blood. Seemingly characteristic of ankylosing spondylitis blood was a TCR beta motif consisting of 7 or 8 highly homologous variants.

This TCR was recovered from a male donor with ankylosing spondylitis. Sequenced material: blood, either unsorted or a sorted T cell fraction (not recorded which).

CDR3: CASSLGGTGLMYEQFF. CDR3 in DNA: TGTGCCAGCAGCTTAGGCGGGACGGGACTAATGTATGAGCAGTTCTTC. This rearrangement joins TRBV5-5 to TRBJ2-1, with 7 positions matching TRBD2. Looked up from germline, CDR1 is SGHKS and CDR2 is YYEKEE (reference sequence). The CDR3 spans 16 residues. V lost 2 bases to trimming and J lost 8 bases; unmatched junction nucleotides: 13.